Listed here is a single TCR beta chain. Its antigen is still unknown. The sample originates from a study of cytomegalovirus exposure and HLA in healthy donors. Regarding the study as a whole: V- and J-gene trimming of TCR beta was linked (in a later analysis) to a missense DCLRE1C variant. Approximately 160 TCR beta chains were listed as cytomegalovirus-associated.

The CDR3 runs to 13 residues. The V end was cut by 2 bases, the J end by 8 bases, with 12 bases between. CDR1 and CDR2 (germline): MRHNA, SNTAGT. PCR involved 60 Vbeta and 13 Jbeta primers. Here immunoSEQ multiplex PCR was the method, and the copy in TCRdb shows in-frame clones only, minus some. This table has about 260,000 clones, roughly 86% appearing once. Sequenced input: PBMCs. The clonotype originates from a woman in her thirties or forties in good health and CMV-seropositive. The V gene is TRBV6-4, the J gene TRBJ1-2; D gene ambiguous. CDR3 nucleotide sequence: TGTGCCAGCAGTGACCAAGGTACACAGGGCTACACCTTC. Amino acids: CASSDQGTQGYTF.